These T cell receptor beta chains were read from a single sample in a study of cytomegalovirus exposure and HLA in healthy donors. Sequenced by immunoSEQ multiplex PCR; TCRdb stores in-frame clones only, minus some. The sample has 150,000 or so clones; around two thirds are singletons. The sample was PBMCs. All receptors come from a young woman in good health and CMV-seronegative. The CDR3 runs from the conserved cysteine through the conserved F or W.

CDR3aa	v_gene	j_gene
CASSLALQGSGTEAFF	TRBV4-3	TRBJ1-1
CASSATGTGRSDTQYF	TRBV4-1	TRBJ2-3
CASSFGTGGHTGELFF	TRBV7-8	TRBJ2-2
CASSYLSQGIWGYTF	TRBV6-5	TRBJ1-2
CASSSRSFNYGYTF	TRBV9	TRBJ1-2
CAWSSPDRLSGAFF	TRBV30	TRBJ1-1
CASSDGGYSGANVLTF	TRBV10-1	TRBJ2-6
CASSLGQFMNTEAFF	TRBV5-4	TRBJ1-1
CASSQGRWEAFF	TRBV19	TRBJ1-1
CASSVYEQYF	TRBV6-1	.
CASSPSGLTRDTQYF	TRBV27	TRBJ2-3
CASSGGLNTEAFF	TRBV18	TRBJ1-1
CASSFTVTDTQYF	TRBV5-1	TRBJ2-3
CAWGQGSYGTEAFF	TRBV30	TRBJ1-1
CASSRRATGAANEKLFF	TRBV5-6	TRBJ1-4
CASSSRVGRTEAFF	TRBV11-3	TRBJ1-1
CASSGNRRLNTGELFF	TRBV9	TRBJ2-2
CASRQGYEQYF	TRBV4-2	TRBJ2-7
CASSRDYNEQFF	TRBV19	TRBJ2-1
CASSQDRRTGKNTEAFF	TRBV4-3	TRBJ1-1
CASSPIAGEQFF	TRBV6-5	TRBJ2-1
CSAGTSYGYTF	TRBV20-1	TRBJ1-2
CASSPGRWDRNTGELFF	TRBV11-2	TRBJ2-2
CASSPQGAATEAFF	TRBV28	TRBJ1-1
CASSQFGQASSYNSPLHF	TRBV19	TRBJ1-6
CASSVYRGDQPQHF	TRBV19	TRBJ1-5
CASSLDRTSYSYEQYF	TRBV5-4	TRBJ2-7
CASSVGLLAAETQYF	TRBV9	TRBJ2-5
CAITRGGGEFGYTF	TRBV10-3	TRBJ1-2
CASIWDRGSSGANVLTF	TRBV5-8	TRBJ2-6
CASSVGGLARNEQFF	TRBV5-4	TRBJ2-1
CAINKGANTEAFF	TRBV10-3	TRBJ1-1
CASGPGQGKYEQYF	TRBV5-6	TRBJ2-7
CASSLKRATRTNEKLFF	TRBV27	TRBJ1-4
CASKKGDEETQYF	TRBV27	TRBJ2-5
CASSFSGTSGSNEQFF	TRBV7-2	TRBJ2-1